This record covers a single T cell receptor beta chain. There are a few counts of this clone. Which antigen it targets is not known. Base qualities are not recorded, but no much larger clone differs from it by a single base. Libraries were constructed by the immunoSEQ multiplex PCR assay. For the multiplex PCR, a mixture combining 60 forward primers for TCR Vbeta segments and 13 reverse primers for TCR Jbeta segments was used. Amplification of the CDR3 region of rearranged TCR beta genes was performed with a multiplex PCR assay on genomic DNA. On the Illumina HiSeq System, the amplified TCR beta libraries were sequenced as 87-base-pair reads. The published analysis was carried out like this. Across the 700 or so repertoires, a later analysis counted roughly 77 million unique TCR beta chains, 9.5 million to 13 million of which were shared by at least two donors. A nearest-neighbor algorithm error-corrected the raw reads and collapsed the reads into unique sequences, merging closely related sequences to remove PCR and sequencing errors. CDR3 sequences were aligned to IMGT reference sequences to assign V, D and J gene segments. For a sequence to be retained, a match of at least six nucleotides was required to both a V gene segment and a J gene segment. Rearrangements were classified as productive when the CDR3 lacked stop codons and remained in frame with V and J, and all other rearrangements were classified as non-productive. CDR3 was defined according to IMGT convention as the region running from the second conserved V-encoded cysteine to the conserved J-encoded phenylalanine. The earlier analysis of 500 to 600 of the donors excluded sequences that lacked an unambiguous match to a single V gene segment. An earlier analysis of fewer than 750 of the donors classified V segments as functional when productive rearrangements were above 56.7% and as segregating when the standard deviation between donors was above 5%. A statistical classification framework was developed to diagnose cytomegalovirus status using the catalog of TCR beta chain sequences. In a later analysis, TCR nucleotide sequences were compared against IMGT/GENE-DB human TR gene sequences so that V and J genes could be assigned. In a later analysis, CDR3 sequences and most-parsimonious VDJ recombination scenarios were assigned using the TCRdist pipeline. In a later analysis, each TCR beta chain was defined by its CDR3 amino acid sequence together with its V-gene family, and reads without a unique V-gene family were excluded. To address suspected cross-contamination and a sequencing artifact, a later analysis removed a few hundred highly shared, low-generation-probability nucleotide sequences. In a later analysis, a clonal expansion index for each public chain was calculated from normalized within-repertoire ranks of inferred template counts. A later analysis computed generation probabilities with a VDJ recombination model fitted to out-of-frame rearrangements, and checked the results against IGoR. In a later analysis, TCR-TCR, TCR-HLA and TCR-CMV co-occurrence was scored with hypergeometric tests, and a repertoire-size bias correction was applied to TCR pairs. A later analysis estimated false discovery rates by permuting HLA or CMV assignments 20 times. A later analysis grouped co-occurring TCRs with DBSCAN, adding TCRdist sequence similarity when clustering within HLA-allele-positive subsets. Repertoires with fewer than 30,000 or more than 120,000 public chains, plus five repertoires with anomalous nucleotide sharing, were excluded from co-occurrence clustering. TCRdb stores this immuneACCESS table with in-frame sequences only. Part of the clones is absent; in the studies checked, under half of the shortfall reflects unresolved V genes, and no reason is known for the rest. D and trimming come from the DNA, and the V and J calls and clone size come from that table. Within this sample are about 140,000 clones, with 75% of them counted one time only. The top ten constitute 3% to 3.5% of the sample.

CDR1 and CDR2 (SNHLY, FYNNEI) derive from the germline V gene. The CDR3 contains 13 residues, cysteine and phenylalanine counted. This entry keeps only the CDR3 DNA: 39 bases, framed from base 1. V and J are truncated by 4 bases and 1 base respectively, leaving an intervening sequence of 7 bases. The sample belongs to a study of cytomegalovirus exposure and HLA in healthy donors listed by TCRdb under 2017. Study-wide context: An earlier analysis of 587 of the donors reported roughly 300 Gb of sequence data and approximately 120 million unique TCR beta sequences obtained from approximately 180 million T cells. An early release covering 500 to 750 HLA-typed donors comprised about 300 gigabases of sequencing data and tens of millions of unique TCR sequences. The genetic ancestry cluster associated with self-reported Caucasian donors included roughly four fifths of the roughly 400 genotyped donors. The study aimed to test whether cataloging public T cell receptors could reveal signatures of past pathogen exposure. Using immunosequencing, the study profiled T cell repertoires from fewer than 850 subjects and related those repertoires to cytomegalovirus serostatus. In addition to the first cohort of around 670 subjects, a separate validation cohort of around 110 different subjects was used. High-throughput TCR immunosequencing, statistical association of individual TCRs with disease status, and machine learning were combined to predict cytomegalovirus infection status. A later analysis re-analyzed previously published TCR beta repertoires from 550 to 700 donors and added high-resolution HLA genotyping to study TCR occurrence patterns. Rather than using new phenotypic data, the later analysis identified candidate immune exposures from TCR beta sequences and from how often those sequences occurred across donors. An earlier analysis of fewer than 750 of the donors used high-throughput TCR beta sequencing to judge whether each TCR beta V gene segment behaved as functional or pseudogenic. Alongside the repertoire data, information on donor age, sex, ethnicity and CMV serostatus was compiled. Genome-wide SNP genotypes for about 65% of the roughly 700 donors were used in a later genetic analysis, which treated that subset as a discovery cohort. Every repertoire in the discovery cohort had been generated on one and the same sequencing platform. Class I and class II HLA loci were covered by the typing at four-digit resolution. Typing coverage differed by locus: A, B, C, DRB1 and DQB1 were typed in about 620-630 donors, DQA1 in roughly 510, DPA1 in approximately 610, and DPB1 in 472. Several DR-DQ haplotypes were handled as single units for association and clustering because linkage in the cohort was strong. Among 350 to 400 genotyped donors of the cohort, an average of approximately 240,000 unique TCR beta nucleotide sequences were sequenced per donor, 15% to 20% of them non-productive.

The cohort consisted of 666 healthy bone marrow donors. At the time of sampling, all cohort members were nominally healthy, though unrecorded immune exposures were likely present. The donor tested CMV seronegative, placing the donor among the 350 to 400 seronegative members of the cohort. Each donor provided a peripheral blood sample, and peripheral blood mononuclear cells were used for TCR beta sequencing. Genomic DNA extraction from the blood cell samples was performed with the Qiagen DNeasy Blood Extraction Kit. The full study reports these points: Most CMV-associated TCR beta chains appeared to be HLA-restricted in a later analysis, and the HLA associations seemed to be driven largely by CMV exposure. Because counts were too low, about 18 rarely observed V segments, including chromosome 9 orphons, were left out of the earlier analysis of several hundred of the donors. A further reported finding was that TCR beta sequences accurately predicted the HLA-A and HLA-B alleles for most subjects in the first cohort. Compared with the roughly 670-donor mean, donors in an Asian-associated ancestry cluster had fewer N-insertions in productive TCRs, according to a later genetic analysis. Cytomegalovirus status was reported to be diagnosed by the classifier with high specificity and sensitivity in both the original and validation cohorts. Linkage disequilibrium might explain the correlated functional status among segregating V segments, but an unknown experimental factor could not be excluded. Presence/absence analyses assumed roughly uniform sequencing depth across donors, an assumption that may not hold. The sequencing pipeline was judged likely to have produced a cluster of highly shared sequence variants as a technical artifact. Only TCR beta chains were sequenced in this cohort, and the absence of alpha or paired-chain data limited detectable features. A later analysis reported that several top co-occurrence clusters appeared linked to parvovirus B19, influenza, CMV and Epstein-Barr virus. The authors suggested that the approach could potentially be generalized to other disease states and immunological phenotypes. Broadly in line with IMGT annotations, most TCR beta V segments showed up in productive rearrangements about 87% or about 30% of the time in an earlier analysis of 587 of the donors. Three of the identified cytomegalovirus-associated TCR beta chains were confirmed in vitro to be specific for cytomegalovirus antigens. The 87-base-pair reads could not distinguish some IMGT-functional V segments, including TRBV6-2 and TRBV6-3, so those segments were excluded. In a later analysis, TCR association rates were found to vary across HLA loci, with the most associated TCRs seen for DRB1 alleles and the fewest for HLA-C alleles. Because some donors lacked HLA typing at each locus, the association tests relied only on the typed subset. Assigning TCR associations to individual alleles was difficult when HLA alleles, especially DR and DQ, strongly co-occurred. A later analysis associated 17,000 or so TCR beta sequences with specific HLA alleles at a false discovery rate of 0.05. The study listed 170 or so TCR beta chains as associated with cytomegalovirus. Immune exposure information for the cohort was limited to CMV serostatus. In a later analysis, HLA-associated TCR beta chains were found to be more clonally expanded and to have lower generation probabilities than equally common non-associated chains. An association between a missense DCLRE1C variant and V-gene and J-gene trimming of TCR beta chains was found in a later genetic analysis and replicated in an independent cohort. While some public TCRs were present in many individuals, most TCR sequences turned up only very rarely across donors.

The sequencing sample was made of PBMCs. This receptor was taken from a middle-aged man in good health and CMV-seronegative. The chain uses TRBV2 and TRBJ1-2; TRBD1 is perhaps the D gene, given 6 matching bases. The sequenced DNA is TGTGCCAGCAGTGGGGACAATAACTATGGCTACACCTTC. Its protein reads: CASSGDNNYGYTF.